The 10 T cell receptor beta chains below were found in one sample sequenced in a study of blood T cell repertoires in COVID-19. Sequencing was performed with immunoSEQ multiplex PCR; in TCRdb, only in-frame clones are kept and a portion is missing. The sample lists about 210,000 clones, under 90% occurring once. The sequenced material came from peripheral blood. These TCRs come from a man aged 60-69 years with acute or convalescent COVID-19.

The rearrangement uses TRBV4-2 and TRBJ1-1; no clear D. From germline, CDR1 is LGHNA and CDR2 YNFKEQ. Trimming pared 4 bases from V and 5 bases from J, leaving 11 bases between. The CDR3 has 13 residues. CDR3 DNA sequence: TGTGCCAGCAGCCCAGGTAAGGTGACTGAAGCTTTCTTT. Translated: CASSPGKVTEAFF.

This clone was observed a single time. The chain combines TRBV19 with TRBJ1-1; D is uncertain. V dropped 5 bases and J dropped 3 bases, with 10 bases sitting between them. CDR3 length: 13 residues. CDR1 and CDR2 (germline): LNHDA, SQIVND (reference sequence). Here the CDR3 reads CASSPHSDTEAFF. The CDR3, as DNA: TGTGCCAGTAGTCCCCACAGTGACACTGAAGCTTTCTTT.

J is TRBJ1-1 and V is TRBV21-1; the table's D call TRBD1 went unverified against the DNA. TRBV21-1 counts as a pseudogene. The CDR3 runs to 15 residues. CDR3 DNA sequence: TGTGCCAGCAGCAGGCTGGACAGGACGAACACTGAAGCTTTCTTT. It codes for CASSRLDRTNTEAFF.

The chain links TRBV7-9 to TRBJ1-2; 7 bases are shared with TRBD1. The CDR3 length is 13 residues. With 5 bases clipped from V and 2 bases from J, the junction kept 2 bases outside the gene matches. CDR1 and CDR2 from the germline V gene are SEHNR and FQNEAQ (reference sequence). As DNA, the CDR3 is TGTGCCAGCAGCACGGGACAGAACTATGGCTACACCTTC. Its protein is CASSTGQNYGYTF.

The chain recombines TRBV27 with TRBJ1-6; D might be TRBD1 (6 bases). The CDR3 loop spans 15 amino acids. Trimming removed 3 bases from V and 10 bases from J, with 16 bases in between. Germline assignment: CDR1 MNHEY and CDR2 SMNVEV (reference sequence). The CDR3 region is CASSLGGRGGSPLHF. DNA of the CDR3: TGTGCCAGCAGTTTGGGAGGCAGGGGAGGGTCACCCCTCCACTTT.

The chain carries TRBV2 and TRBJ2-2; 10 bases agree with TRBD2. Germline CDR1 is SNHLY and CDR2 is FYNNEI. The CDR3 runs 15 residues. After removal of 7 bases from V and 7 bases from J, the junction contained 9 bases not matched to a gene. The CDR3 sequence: CASIGAGGPFGELFF. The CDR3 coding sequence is TGTGCCAGCATTGGAGCGGGGGGGCCTTTCGGGGAGCTGTTTTTT.

CDR3 bases: TGTGCCAGCAGCCAGGACAGGGTTAATGGCTACACCTTC. Protein: CASSQDRVNGYTF. The rearrangement uses TRBV11-2 and TRBJ1-2, with 8 positions matching TRBD1. Germline trimming cut 5 bases from V and 6 bases from J; bases unmatched to any gene: 5. CDR1 is SGHAT and CDR2 is FQNNGV in the germline V gene. The CDR3 extends over 13 amino acids.

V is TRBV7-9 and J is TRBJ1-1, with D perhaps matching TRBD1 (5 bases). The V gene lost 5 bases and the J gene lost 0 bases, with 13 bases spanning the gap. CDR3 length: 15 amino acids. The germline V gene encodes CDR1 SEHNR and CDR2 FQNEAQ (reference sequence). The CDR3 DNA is TGTGCCAGCAGCCACGCCAGGGATATGAACACTGAAGCTTTCTTT. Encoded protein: CASSHARDMNTEAFF. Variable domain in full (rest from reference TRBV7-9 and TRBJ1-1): DTGVSQNPRHKITKRGQNVTFRCDPISEHNRLYWYRQTLGQGPEFLTYFQNEAQLEKSRLLSDRFSAERPKGSFSTLEIQRTEQGDSAMYLCASSHARDMNTEAFFGQGTRLTVV.

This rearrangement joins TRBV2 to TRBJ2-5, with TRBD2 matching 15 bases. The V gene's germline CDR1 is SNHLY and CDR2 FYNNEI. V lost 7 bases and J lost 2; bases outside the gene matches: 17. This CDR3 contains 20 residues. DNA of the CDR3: TGTGCCAGCACCTGGGGACTAGCGGGGGGTGGGGTCTTGAGACAAGAGACCCAGTACTTC. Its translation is CASTWGLAGGGVLRQETQYF.

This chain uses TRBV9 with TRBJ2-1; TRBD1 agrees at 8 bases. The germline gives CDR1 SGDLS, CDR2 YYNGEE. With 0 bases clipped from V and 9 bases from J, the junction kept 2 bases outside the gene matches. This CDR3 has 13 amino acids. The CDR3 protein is CASSVAGGFEQFF. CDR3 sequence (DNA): TGTGCCAGCAGCGTAGCAGGGGGCTTTGAGCAGTTCTTC.